The 2 T cell receptor beta chains below all came from one sample that was sequenced in a study of cytomegalovirus exposure and HLA in healthy donors. In the PCR, 60 Vbeta and 13 Jbeta primers were used. Data came from immunoSEQ multiplex PCR; TCRdb stores just in-frame clones and leaves some out. Here the sample spans fewer than 200,000 clones, about 75% being singletons. Sequenced material: PBMCs. The receptors stem from a male donor in good health and CMV-seronegative.

This chain connects TRBV11-3 to TRBJ2-3; the match to TRBD2 covers 7 bases. The CDR3 spans 15 residues. Unmatched junction bases numbered 7, after V lost 2 bases and J lost 5 bases. CDR1 SGHNT and CDR2 YENEEA come from the germline V gene. The DNA of the CDR3 is TGTGCCAGCAGCTTAACGGCGGGAGCAGTAGATACGCAGTATTTT. Amino acid sequence: CASSLTAGAVDTQYF.

Notes on this clone: This specimen includes other DNA sequences encoding the same CDR3. This rearrangement joins TRBV5-1 to TRBJ1-5; no firm D call. V gave up 0 bases and J gave up 2 bases, with 6 bases separating them. Germline V CDR1 and CDR2: SGHRS, YFSETQ. The CDR3 runs 14 residues. CDR3 nucleotide sequence: TGCGCCAGCAGCTTGGAGGCGGGCAATCAGCCCCAGCATTTT. As protein: CASSLEAGNQPQHF.